The 6 T cell receptor beta chains listed next were all sequenced from one sample in a study of beta chain features in type 1 diabetes. Expressed TCRB transcripts were sequenced, since all the RNA that had been isolated was reverse transcribed. Sequencing used immunoSEQ multiplex PCR; TCRdb keeps in-frame clones, though not all of them. The profile covers about 320,000 clones, with around 15% appearing a single time and over 5.5% taken by the ten largest. Sequenced material: central memory CD4+ T cells from blood. The receptors derive from a young man in good health.

The V call is TRBV4-3, the J call TRBJ2-3; D may be TRBD2 (5 bases). Trimming stripped 3 bases from V and 5 bases from J, with 18 bases between. The germline CDR1 and CDR2 sequences are LGHNA and YSLEER. There are 16 residues in the CDR3. In DNA form, the CDR3 reads TGCGCCAGCAGCCAGGAAAGGACTCGCCGAAAAGATACGCAGTATTTT. This codes for CASSQERTRRKDTQYF.

The J gene is TRBJ1-3, the V gene TRBV6-5; TRBD1 might be the D (5 bases). Trimming took off 9 bases at V and 4 bases at J, with 10 bases between the two ends. CDR3 length: 12 residues. Germline CDR1 and CDR2: MNHEY and SVGAGI. This chain's CDR3 is CASKKGGNTIYF. The DNA for the CDR3 is TGTGCCAGTAAGAAGGGGGGAAACACCATATATTTT.

In the case of this clone: Different DNA sequences within this sample yield the same CDR3. The chain combines TRBV2 with TRBJ1-2; a possible D gene is TRBD1 (6 bases). The V end lost 2 bases, the J end lost 4 bases, and 8 bases lay between the germline ends. This CDR3 region has 13 residues. CDR1 is SNHLY, CDR2 FYNNEI, per germline. The DNA of the CDR3 is TGTGCCAGCAGTGAAAGGGGGAGCTATGGCTACACCTTC. This codes for CASSERGSYGYTF.

On this clone itself: Other DNA sequences in this specimen translate into the identical CDR3. The V gene is TRBV27, the J gene TRBJ2-5, with D uncertain. The CDR3 has 13 amino acids. V shed 7 bases and J shed 0 bases, with 9 bases lying between them. In germline, CDR1 is MNHEY, CDR2 SMNVEV (reference sequence). The chain's CDR3 is CASTPGYQETQYF. Written as DNA, the CDR3 is TGTGCCAGCACCCCTGGATACCAAGAGACCCAGTACTTC.

This clone has only a few counts. J is TRBJ1-2 and V is TRBV5-5; D unresolved. Germline CDR1 is SGHKS and CDR2 is YYEKEE (reference sequence). Trimming shortened V by 3 bases and J by 5 bases, and 17 bases separated the two germline ends. The CDR3 loop spans 15 amino acids. The CDR3, as DNA: TGTGCCAGCAGCTCGAATCTCGAGGGCGGGTATGGCTACACCTTC. This codes for CASSSNLEGGYGYTF.

In this sample, this clone turned up a few times. The chain recombines TRBV4-1 with TRBJ2-5; weak D call: TRBD1 (6 bases). Trimming pared 4 bases from V and 1 base from J, leaving 10 bases between. Germline CDR1 reads MGHRA; CDR2 reads YSYEKL. The CDR3 is 14 amino acids. CDR3 loop: CASSPGDTQETQYF. The DNA of the CDR3 is TGCGCCAGCAGCCCAGGGGACACCCAAGAGACCCAGTACTTC.